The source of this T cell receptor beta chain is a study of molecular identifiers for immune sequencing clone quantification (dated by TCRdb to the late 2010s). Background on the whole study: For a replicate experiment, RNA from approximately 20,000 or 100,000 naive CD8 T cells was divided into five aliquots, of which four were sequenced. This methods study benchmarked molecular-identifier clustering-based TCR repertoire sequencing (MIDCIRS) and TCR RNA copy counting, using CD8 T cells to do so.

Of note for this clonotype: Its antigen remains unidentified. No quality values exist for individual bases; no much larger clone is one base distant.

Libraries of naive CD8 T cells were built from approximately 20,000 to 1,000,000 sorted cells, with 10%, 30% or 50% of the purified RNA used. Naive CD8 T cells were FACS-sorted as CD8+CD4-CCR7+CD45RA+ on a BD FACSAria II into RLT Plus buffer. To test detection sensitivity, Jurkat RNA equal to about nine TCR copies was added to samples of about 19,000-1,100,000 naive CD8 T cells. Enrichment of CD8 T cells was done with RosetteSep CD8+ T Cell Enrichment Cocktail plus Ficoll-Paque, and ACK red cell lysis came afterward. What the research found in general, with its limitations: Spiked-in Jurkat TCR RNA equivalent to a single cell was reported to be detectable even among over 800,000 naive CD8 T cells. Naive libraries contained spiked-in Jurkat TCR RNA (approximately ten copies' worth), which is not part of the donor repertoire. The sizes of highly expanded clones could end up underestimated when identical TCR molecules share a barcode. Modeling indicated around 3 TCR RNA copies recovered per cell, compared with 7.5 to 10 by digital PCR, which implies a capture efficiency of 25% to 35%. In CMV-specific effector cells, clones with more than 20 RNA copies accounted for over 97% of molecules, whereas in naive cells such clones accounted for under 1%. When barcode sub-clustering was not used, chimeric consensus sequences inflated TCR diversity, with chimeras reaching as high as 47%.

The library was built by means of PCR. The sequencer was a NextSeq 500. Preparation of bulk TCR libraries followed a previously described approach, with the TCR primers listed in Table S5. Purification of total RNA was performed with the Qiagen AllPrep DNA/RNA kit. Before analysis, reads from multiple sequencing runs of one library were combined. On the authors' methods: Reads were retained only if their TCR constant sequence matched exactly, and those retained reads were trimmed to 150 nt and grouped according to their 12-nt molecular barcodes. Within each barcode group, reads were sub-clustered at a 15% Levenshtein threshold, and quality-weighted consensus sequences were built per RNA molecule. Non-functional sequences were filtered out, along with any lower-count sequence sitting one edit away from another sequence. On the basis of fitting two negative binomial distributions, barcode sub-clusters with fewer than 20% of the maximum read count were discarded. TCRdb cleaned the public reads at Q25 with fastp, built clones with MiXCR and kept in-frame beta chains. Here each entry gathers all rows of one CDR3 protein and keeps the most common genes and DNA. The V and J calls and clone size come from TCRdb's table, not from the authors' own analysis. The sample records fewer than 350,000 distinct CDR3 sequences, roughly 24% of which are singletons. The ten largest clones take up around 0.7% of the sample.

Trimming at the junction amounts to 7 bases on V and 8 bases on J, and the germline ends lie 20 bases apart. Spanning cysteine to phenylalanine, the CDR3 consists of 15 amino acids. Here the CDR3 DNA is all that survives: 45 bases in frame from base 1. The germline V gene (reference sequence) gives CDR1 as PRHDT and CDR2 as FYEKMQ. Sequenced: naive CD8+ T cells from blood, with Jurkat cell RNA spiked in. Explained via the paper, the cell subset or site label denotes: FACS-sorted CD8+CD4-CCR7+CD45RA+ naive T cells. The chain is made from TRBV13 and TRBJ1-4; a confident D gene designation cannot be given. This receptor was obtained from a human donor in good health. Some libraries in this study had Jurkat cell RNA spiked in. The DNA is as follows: TGTGCCAGCAAAACCTTCGAGACGTCGGGAGAAAAACTGTTTTTT. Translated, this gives CASKTFETSGEKLFF.